These T cell receptor beta chains were read from a single sample in a study of T cell responses to AZD1222 COVID-19 vaccine. The method was immunoSEQ multiplex PCR; TCRdb's version includes in-frame clones alone and lacks a portion of them. The data contain tens of thousands of clones, about 83% of them seen just once; the ten biggest clones take up roughly 7.2%. Sequenced here: peripheral blood, sampled on day 0 of AZD1222 vaccination. These receptors all stem from an adult in good health. Both conserved end residues are part of each CDR3. D genes are given only for firm matches.

d_call j_call v_call cdr3_aa
- TRBJ1-2 TRBV7-2 CASSLRAGRFYTF
- TRBJ2-2 TRBV3-1/TRBV3-2 CASSQEIRGTGELFF
TRBD2 TRBJ2-5 TRBV5-1 CASSPGTSGGRETQYF
TRBD2 TRBJ2-5 TRBV7-9 CASSLGFGLAGEETQYF
- TRBJ1-2 TRBV5-1 CASSQTGYYGYTF
TRBD1 TRBJ1-2 TRBV25-1 CASSGTGGNGYTF
TRBD2 TRBJ2-3 TRBV29-1 CSVDGGSSTDTQYF
- TRBJ1-2 TRBV5-1 CASSLDPGERGYTF
- TRBJ2-1 TRBV5-6 CASSFGGKQFF
- TRBJ1-2 TRBV28 CASSLGGDGYTF
- TRBJ1-6 TRBV15 CATSTGTVGNSPLHF
TRBD1 TRBJ1-2 TRBV7-2 CASSVGQGANYGYTF
TRBD2 TRBJ2-7 TRBV7-2 CASSLVPGGPGREQYF
TRBD2 TRBJ2-5 TRBV7-9 CASSLEAIAGLEEETQYF
TRBD2 TRBJ2-1 TRBV11-2 CASSLKAGGYNEQFF
- TRBJ1-1 TRBV7-2 CASSWRAGTNTEAFF
- TRBJ2-2 TRBV9 CASGGWEHTGELFF
- TRBJ1-5 TRBV19 CASSPEYSNQPQHF
TRBD2 TRBJ2-3 TRBV7-2 CASSFLAGGQDTQYF
- TRBJ1-2 TRBV30 CAWSGTYDYGYTF
- TRBJ2-7 TRBV6-1 CASSEVRSSEQYF
- TRBJ1-3 TRBV7-9 CASSFVSGIAGNTIYF
- TRBJ1-1 TRBV21-1 CASSLKQYRENKVPEAFF
- TRBJ1-5 TRBV19 CASSIAGVGNQPQHF
TRBD2 TRBJ2-1 TRBV6-5 CASSYGAGVYNEQFF
- TRBJ1-5 TRBV21-1 CASSRDTHSNQPQHF
- TRBJ1-2 TRBV6-5 CATLMDGPYGYTF
- TRBJ2-3 TRBV28 CASSLTDTQYF
- TRBJ2-2 TRBV4-1 CASSQEGQQITGELFF
TRBD1 TRBJ1-5 TRBV5-6 CASSLQGRGSNQPQHF
TRBD1 TRBJ1-1 TRBV29-1 CSVEDRGRNTEAFF
- TRBJ2-6 TRBV5-5 CASSLDLGLPGANVLTF
- TRBJ1-2 TRBV5-1 CASSFSQALISGYTF